These 27 T cell receptor beta chains came from one sample sequenced in a study of vaccination effects on CD4 cells after COVID-19. Antigen-specific CD4+ T cells were expanded with viral peptide pools in the ViraFEST assay before sequencing. When around 10 days of culture had elapsed, CD4+ T cells were isolated. TCRdb's table, derived via immunoSEQ multiplex PCR, lists solely in-frame clones and lacks some. The sample has about 14,000 clones; more than 65% are singletons. Their target antigens are unknown. Sequencing used CD4+ T cells from PBMCs cultured with HCoV-229E spike peptides, obtained before COVID-19 vaccination. These receptors were taken from a human donor who received a COVID-19 vaccine.

This chain uses TRBV12-3 or TRBV12-4 with TRBJ1-1; D might be TRBD1 (6 bases). Trimming took 6 bases from V and 0 from J, leaving 8 bases between them. This CDR3 has 13 amino acids. The chain's CDR3 is CASREGVNTEAFF. The DNA of the CDR3 is TGTGCCAGCAGGGAGGGGGTGAACACTGAAGCTTTCTTT.

There are a few counts of this clone. The rearrangement uses TRBV2 and TRBJ2-5; a possible D gene is TRBD2 (6 bases). The CDR3 covers 15 residues. V shed 1 base and J shed 5 bases, with 14 bases lying between them. In germline, CDR1 is SNHLY, CDR2 FYNNEI. The CDR3: CASSEGERLAETQYF. For the CDR3, the DNA is TGTGCCAGCAGTGAAGGCGAGAGGCTAGCGGAGACCCAGTACTTC.

The chain joins TRBV5-1 to TRBJ2-1, with D uncertain. Germline V CDR1 and CDR2: SGHRS, YFSETQ. The CDR3 covers 17 residues. V was pared by 0 bases and J by 0 bases, with 13 bases between. CDR3 region: CASSLARSFSSYNEQFF. The CDR3 DNA reads TGCGCCAGCAGCTTGGCGAGGAGTTTTAGCTCCTACAATGAGCAGTTCTTC.

This chain connects TRBV5-5 to TRBJ1-3; 9 nucleotides line up with TRBD1. The germline gives CDR1 SGHKS, CDR2 YYEKEE (reference sequence). V lost 1 base and J lost 8; bases outside the gene matches: 10. This CDR3 is built from 16 residues. The CDR3 region has the DNA TGTGCCAGCAGCTTGACACCGGGACAGGGATTCTACACCATATATTTT. Protein: CASSLTPGQGFYTIYF.

This clone was picked up one time. The chain joins TRBV5-6 to TRBJ1-2; a weak D match, TRBD1 (6 bases). The V end lost 4 bases, the J end lost 4 bases, and 20 bases lay between the germline ends. Germline V lookup: CDR1 SGHDT, CDR2 YYEEEE. This CDR3 has 16 amino acids. CDR3 DNA sequence: TGTGCCAGCAGCCCGGGTGGGACATCCGCTTTCTATGGCTACACCTTC. It encodes CASSPGGTSAFYGYTF.

The CDR3 coding sequence is TGTGCCAGCTACCGGACAGTTACGGTCACTGAAGCTTTCTTT. This codes for CASYRTVTVTEAFF. The chain links TRBV5-6 to TRBJ1-1, with D possibly matching TRBD1 (6 bases). V was pared by 7 bases and J by 4 bases, with 17 bases between. Germline loops: CDR1 SGHDT, CDR2 YYEEEE. The CDR3 is 14 residues long.

V and J are TRBV19 and TRBJ2-7; D possibly matches TRBD1 or TRBD2 (5 bases each). Germline loops: CDR1 LNHDA, CDR2 SQIVND (reference sequence). The CDR3 is 14 amino acids. V was cut by 3 bases and J by 3 bases, with 12 bases left in between. In nucleotides, the CDR3 is TGTGCCAGTAGTATTCAGGGAGCGGTCTACGAGCAGTACTTC. Amino acid sequence: CASSIQGAVYEQYF.

This sequence joins TRBV7-8 and TRBJ2-7; D might be TRBD1 or TRBD2, each matching 5 bases. Germline V gene lookup returns CDR1 SGHVS and CDR2 FQNEAQ. The length of the CDR3 is 14 residues. Trimming cost V 7 bases and J 3 bases, with 16 bases left between them. CDR3 coding DNA: TGTGCCAGCACCCACTCCGGGGCAAACTACGAGCAGTACTTC. Translated: CASTHSGANYEQYF.

This clone has just one count. The V and J genes are TRBV5-1 and TRBJ1-2; TRBD1 is a possible D gene (5 bases). V lost 1 base and J lost 2, with 9 bases in between. The CDR3 runs to 14 residues. Germline V gene lookup returns CDR1 SGHRS and CDR2 YFSETQ. The CDR3 DNA follows: TGCGCCAGCAGCTTGTCGGGGGGGAACTATGGCTACACCTTC. Translating it yields CASSLSGGNYGYTF.

CDR3 nucleotides: TGTGCCAGCAGTTTAAGACTGGGGGGAACAAAACTGTTTTTT. Amino acid sequence: CASSLRLGGTKLFF. V usage is TRBV28 and J usage is TRBJ1-4; possible D gene TRBD1, 5 bases. Germline V gives CDR1 MDHEN, CDR2 SYDVKM. Trimming left V 2 bases short and J 10 bases short, with 14 bases between. The CDR3 has 14 amino acids.

The chain couples TRBV19 to TRBJ2-3, with 12 bases lining up with TRBD2. With V trimmed by 7 bases and J by 2 bases, 7 bases remained unmatched. The germline V gene has CDR1 LNHDA and CDR2 SQIVND (reference sequence). CDR3 size: 16 residues. This CDR3 is CASKTTSGSHTDTQYF. The CDR3 coding sequence is TGTGCCAGTAAGACGACTAGCGGGAGTCACACAGATACGCAGTATTTT.

The chain carries TRBV18 and TRBJ2-2; 8 bases are shared with TRBD1. The J segment lost 5 bases and the V segment lost 10 bases, leaving 9 bases of the junction unmatched. The CDR3 loop spans 14 amino acids. The germline V gene has CDR1 KGHSH and CDR2 LQKENI. The DNA of the CDR3 is TGTGCCACCACCGGGGACAGGCAAACCGGGGAGCTGTTTTTT. This sequence encodes CATTGDRQTGELFF.

The rearrangement links TRBV29-1 to TRBJ1-2; D possibly corresponds to TRBD1 (5 bases). The CDR3 loop spans 15 amino acids. Trimming left V 4 bases short and J 6 bases short, with 21 bases between. Germline V gene sequence: CDR1 SQVTM, CDR2 ANQGSEA. CDR3 region: CSVGPPLRAAHGYTF. As DNA, the CDR3 is TGCAGCGTTGGCCCCCCCCTCAGGGCGGCCCATGGCTACACCTTC.

V is TRBV15 and J is TRBJ2-5; a possible D gene is TRBD1 (5 bases). Germline values: CDR1 LNHNV, CDR2 YYDKDF (reference sequence). This CDR3 has 16 residues. Trimming cost V 2 bases and J 1 base, with 14 bases left between them. The CDR3 is CATSRSWTPTQETQYF. DNA for the CDR3: TGTGCCACCAGCAGATCGTGGACACCCACCCAAGAGACCCAGTACTTC.

The chain carries TRBV14 and TRBJ2-3; 12 nucleotides line up with TRBD2. This CDR3 is built from 15 residues. J gave up 4 bases and V 1 base, and 0 bases lay outside the gene matches. Germline CDR1 reads SGHDN; CDR2 reads FVKESK. CDR3 amino acids: CASSQGLAGADTQYF. CDR3 DNA sequence: TGTGCCAGCAGCCAAGGACTAGCGGGGGCAGATACGCAGTATTTT.

This clone showed up just a few times. V usage is TRBV6-5 and J usage is TRBJ1-5; D perhaps matches TRBD1 (6 bases). The germline V gene has CDR1 MNHEY and CDR2 SVGAGI. Trimming cost V 6 bases and J 2 bases, with 11 bases left between them. The CDR3 sequence is 14 residues long. CDR3 DNA: TGTGCCAGCAGACAGGGTTCGGGCAATCAGCCCCAGCATTTT. It is translated as CASRQGSGNQPQHF.

V gene TRBV14 combines with J gene TRBJ2-2; 9 bases align to TRBD2. The CDR3 consists of 17 residues. V lost 1 base, J lost 5 bases, and 8 bases stayed unmatched. Germline assignment: CDR1 SGHDN and CDR2 FVKESK. CDR3 DNA sequence: TGTGCCAGCAGCCAAGGACTAGCGGAATTTAAAACCGGGGAGCTGTTTTTT. It codes for CASSQGLAEFKTGELFF. The full variable domain, with the rest looked up from reference TRBV14 and TRBJ2-2, is EAGVTQFPSHSVIEKGQTVTLRCDPISGHDNLYWYRRVMGKEIKFLLHFVKESKQDESGMPNNRFLAERTGGTYSTLKVQPAELEDSGVYFCASSQGLAEFKTGELFFGEGSRLTVL.

This clone has just one count. Other nucleotide sequences in the sample specify the same CDR3. The rearrangement uses TRBV12-3 or TRBV12-4 and TRBJ1-1; D is unclear. This CDR3 has 11 residues. V was trimmed by 3 bases and J by 6 bases, leaving 5 bases between them. The CDR3, as DNA: TGTGCCAGCAGTTTGGGGTCTGAAGCTTTCTTT. It yields the protein CASSLGSEAFF.

The chain carries TRBV7-9 and TRBJ2-5; the D gene could be TRBD1 or TRBD2 (5 bases each). Trimming stripped 3 bases from V and 1 base from J, with 9 bases between. Per the germline V gene, CDR1 is SEHNR and CDR2 is FQNEAQ (reference sequence). The CDR3 extends over 14 amino acids. The CDR3 protein is CASSFSGTQETQYF. The CDR3 DNA follows: TGTGCCAGCAGCTTTTCCGGGACCCAAGAGACCCAGTACTTC.

This rearrangement joins TRBV6-2 or TRBV6-3 to TRBJ2-3, with TRBD1 identical over 8 bases. With V trimmed by 5 bases and J by 0 bases, 7 bases remained unmatched. Germline loops: CDR1 MNHEY, CDR2 SVGEGT. The CDR3 extends over 16 amino acids. For the CDR3, the DNA is TGTGCCAGCAGTGACCGGGACAGGACGAGCACAGATACGCAGTATTTT. Protein product: CASSDRDRTSTDTQYF.

V gene TRBV30 combines with J gene TRBJ2-3, with D possibly TRBD1 on 7 matching bases. This CDR3 contains 14 residues. The V gene's germline CDR1 is GTSNPN and CDR2 SVGIG (reference sequence). V lost 0 bases and J lost 4, with 11 bases in between. The DNA for the CDR3 is TGTGCCTGGAGTGTAGGGGGCGGGGCAGATACGCAGTATTTT. This gives the protein CAWSVGGGADTQYF.

The chain links TRBV7-2 to TRBJ2-7; 13 nucleotides agree with TRBD2. Germline-derived CDR1 and CDR2 are SGHTA and FQGNSA. J gave up 5 bases and V 3 bases, and 4 bases lay outside the gene matches. This CDR3 has 15 residues. Here the CDR3 reads CASSLTSGRTHEQYF. Here the CDR3 DNA reads TGTGCCAGCAGCTTGACTAGCGGGAGGACCCACGAGCAGTACTTC.

The chain couples TRBV12-3 or TRBV12-4 to TRBJ2-1, with D unresolved. The length of the CDR3 is 12 residues. The ends were cut back, 5 bases at V and 4 bases at J, with 6 bases in the middle. This CDR3 is CASSPRYNEQFF. CDR3 nucleotide sequence: TGTGCCAGCAGTCCCAGATACAATGAGCAGTTCTTC.

V is TRBV9 and J is TRBJ2-7; weak D call: TRBD2 (6 bases). This CDR3 is built from 14 residues. The V gene lost 3 bases and the J gene lost 2 bases, with 12 bases spanning the gap. Germline loops: CDR1 SGDLS, CDR2 YYNGEE. DNA of the CDR3: TGTGCCAGCAGCGGCGGGACGGGGACCTACGAGCAGTACTTC. It is translated as CASSGGTGTYEQYF.

The V gene is TRBV5-6, the J gene TRBJ1-1, with 7 bases aligning to TRBD1. Looked up from germline, CDR1 is SGHDT and CDR2 is YYEEEE. The CDR3 runs 15 residues. The V gene end was trimmed by 3 bases and the J gene end by 1 base; junction bases not matched to a gene: 6. Written as DNA, the CDR3 is TGTGCCAGCAGCTATCCCGGGACAGAGAACACTGAAGCTTTCTTT. As protein: CASSYPGTENTEAFF.

Here the CDR3 DNA reads TGCGCCAGCAGCTTGGAAAAGACAAGTTATGGCTACACCTTC. It encodes CASSLEKTSYGYTF. This chain joins TRBV5-1 and TRBJ1-2; D is ambiguous. The CDR3 sequence is 14 residues long. Trimming removed 0 bases from V and 5 bases from J, with 11 bases in between. Germline-derived CDR1 and CDR2 are SGHRS and YFSETQ.

V is TRBV7-6 and J is TRBJ2-7; D possibly corresponds to TRBD2 (7 bases). The CDR3 length is 16 residues. Germline lookup yields CDR1 SGHVS and CDR2 FNYEAQ. Trimming took 1 base from V and 6 from J, leaving 19 bases between them. The CDR3 DNA reads as TGTGCCAGCAGCTTAGAGAGCGGGGCCCGGGGGGCCGAGCAGTACTTC. Its translation is CASSLESGARGAEQYF.